These 21 T cell receptor beta chains share one sample of origin, sequenced in a study of blood T cell repertoires in COVID-19. Some clones are missing from TCRdb's copy, which holds only in-frame ones; the method was immunoSEQ multiplex PCR. This sample carries about 85,000 clones, roughly 85% of them seen once, and the ten largest clones take about 5.3%. Sequencing input: peripheral blood. These receptors all stem from a man aged 60-69 years with acute or convalescent COVID-19.

This clone was seen only a few times. The chain employs TRBV19 and TRBJ1-5, with 7 bases identical to TRBD1. V trimming: 5 bases; J trimming: 6 bases; junction bases outside the gene matches: 7. Germline loops: CDR1 LNHDA, CDR2 SQIVND (reference sequence). The CDR3 runs to 14 residues. CDR3 sequence (DNA): TGTGCCAGTAGTGACAGGGTGGGGGTTCAGCCCCAGCATTTT. It codes for CASSDRVGVQPQHF. Drawing the rest from reference TRBV19 and TRBJ1-5, the complete variable domain is DGGITQSPKYLFRKEGQNVTLSCEQNLNHDAMYWYRQDPGQGLRLIYYSQIVNDFQKGDIAEGYSVSREKKESFPLTVTSAQKNPTAFYLCASSDRVGVQPQHFGDGTRLSIL.

This chain joins TRBV7-6 and TRBJ2-7; 10 nucleotides match TRBD1. The CDR3 loop spans 15 amino acids. The germline gives CDR1 SGHVS, CDR2 FNYEAQ. Trimming removed 0 bases from V and 5 bases from J; junction bases left unmatched: 4. CDR3 nucleotide sequence: TGTGCCAGCAGCTTAGCCCCGGACAGGGGGGACGAGCAGTACTTC. Protein sequence: CASSLAPDRGDEQYF.

This clone was observed once. Mismatch with germline at one junction end may stem from a read error. Here the CDR3 reads CASSSPGTGSEAFF. The CDR3 region has the DNA TGTGCCAGCAGCTCACCCGGGACAGGGTCTGAGGCTTTCTTT. V usage is TRBV11-2 and J usage is TRBJ1-1, with 9 positions matching TRBD1. This CDR3 comprises 14 residues. CDR1 is SGHAT, CDR2 FQNNGV, per germline.

The chain is built from TRBV27 and TRBJ1-2; 10 bases match TRBD1. The length of the CDR3 is 15 residues. Germline assignment: CDR1 MNHEY and CDR2 SMNVEV (reference sequence). After removal of 3 bases from V and 0 bases from J, the junction contained 1 base not matched to a gene. CDR3 sequence: CASSLGTGANYGYTF. CDR3 DNA sequence: TGTGCCAGCAGTTTGGGGACAGGGGCTAACTATGGCTACACCTTC.

This clone was seen only once. Other DNA sequences of this sample code for an identical CDR3. This chain joins TRBV12-3 or TRBV12-4 and TRBJ1-1; no firm D call. The CDR3 has 13 residues. V was pared by 3 bases and J by 0 bases, with 5 bases between. The CDR3 DNA is TGTGCCAGCAGTTTCCGGGTGAACACTGAAGCTTTCTTT. Its protein product is CASSFRVNTEAFF.

The chain couples TRBV28 to TRBJ2-3; tentatively, D is TRBD1 (5 bases). Trimming cost V 3 bases and J 9 bases, with 10 bases left between them. CDR3 length: 12 amino acids. Germline assignment: CDR1 MDHEN and CDR2 SYDVKM. In DNA, the CDR3 is TGTGCCAGCAGTTTGTTTGCAGGGACGCAGTATTTT. Its protein is CASSLFAGTQYF.

This rearrangement joins TRBV30 to TRBJ1-1; 9 positions match TRBD1. Germline CDR1 reads GTSNPN; CDR2 reads SVGIG (reference sequence). The CDR3 loop spans 18 amino acids. The J segment lost 1 base and the V segment lost 4 bases, leaving 16 bases of the junction unmatched. CDR3 amino acids: CAWIGTGGAGYKNTEAFF. CDR3 DNA: TGTGCCTGGATCGGAACAGGGGGCGCTGGCTATAAGAACACTGAAGCTTTCTTT.

This rearrangement joins TRBV19 to TRBJ2-3; D may be TRBD2 (5 bases). V shed 5 bases and J shed 10 bases, with 16 bases lying between them. Germline CDR1 reads LNHDA; CDR2 reads SQIVND (reference sequence). This CDR3 region has 13 residues. As DNA, the CDR3 is TGTGCCAGTAGTCCAGTACTAGTTTCCGCGCAGTATTTT. Translating it yields CASSPVLVSAQYF.

V gene TRBV12-3 or TRBV12-4 combines with J gene TRBJ2-5; TRBD2 might be the D (5 bases). This CDR3 has 13 amino acids. V lost 2 bases and J 5 bases, leaving 9 bases between the germline ends. CDR3 loop: CASSLRGSETQYF. The CDR3 DNA reads as TGTGCCAGCAGTTTACGGGGATCTGAGACCCAGTACTTC.

The rearrangement links TRBV5-1 to TRBJ2-3; weak D call: TRBD1 (7 bases). The ends were cut back, 4 bases at V and 4 bases at J, with 22 bases in the middle. Per germline, CDR1 SGHRS and CDR2 YFSETQ. The CDR3 contains 17 residues. CDR3 protein: CASSIGLGQGGSDTQYF. CDR3 nucleotides: TGCGCCAGCAGCATCGGACTTGGGCAGGGGGGTTCAGATACGCAGTATTTT.

V usage is TRBV5-4 and J usage is TRBJ1-1; D uncertain. Germline lookup yields CDR1 SGHNT and CDR2 YYREEE (reference sequence). This CDR3 contains 13 residues. V gave up 1 base and J gave up 0 bases, with 4 bases separating them. Written as DNA, the CDR3 is TGTGCCAGCAGCTTGACAGTGAACACTGAAGCTTTCTTT. Its protein is CASSLTVNTEAFF.

The chain carries TRBV6-2 or TRBV6-3 and TRBJ2-5; TRBD2 aligns across 9 bases. The CDR3 spans 16 residues. V lost 2 bases to trimming and J lost 0 bases; unmatched junction nucleotides: 4. Germline V gene data show CDR1 as MNHEY and CDR2 as SVGEGT. The CDR3 DNA follows: TGTGCCAGCAGTTACATTGGCGGGGGGGACCAAGAGACCCAGTACTTC. It codes for CASSYIGGGDQETQYF.

The sample holds one count of this clone. The chain recombines TRBV5-1 with TRBJ2-1, with 9 positions matching TRBD2. The V and J ends lost 0 bases and 5 bases, in that order; junction bases with no gene match: 6. Looked up from germline, CDR1 is SGHRS and CDR2 is YFSETQ. This CDR3 is 16 amino acids long. Here the CDR3 DNA reads TGCGCCAGCAGCTTGGCCGCGACTAGCGGAAACAATGAGCAGTTCTTC. It codes for CASSLAATSGNNEQFF.

This clone appeared a few times. The J gene is TRBJ2-3, the V gene TRBV5-1, with a weak D call TRBD1 (5 bases). This CDR3 contains 14 residues. V was trimmed by 5 bases and J by 2 bases, leaving 12 bases between them. Germline CDR1 reads SGHRS; CDR2 reads YFSETQ. As DNA, the CDR3 is TGCGCCAGCAGGCCTGACAGCTCCACAGATACGCAGTATTTT. This gives the protein CASRPDSSTDTQYF.

This clone showed up just once. This rearrangement joins TRBV5-1 to TRBJ2-4; no clear D gene. Germline V gene sequence: CDR1 SGHRS, CDR2 YFSETQ. The V and J ends lost 4 bases and 1 base respectively, with 9 bases between them. The CDR3 has 14 residues. The CDR3 here is CASSPGDAKNIQYF. DNA for the CDR3: TGCGCCAGCAGCCCCGGTGATGCCAAAAACATTCAGTACTTC.

This sequence joins TRBV9 and TRBJ2-3, with TRBD2 matching 7 bases. V lost 0 bases and J lost 6; bases outside the gene matches: 4. The CDR3 runs 14 residues. Germline CDR1 is SGDLS and CDR2 is YYNGEE. CDR3 nucleotide sequence: TGTGCCAGCAGCGTAGGAAGCGGGGTGGATACGCAGTATTTT. Its protein product is CASSVGSGVDTQYF.

The chain's CDR3 is CASSFSADTQYF. The CDR3 coding sequence is TGTGCCAGCAGTTTCAGCGCAGATACGCAGTATTTT. The chain joins TRBV27 to TRBJ2-3; D gene uncertain. The length of the CDR3 is 12 residues. The ends were cut back, 3 bases at V and 4 bases at J, with 5 bases in the middle. CDR1 is MNHEY and CDR2 is SMNVEV in the germline V gene (reference sequence).

This chain connects TRBV19 to TRBJ1-4; TRBD1 matches at 9 bases. From germline, CDR1 is LNHDA and CDR2 SQIVND (reference sequence). The CDR3 runs 14 residues. With 5 bases clipped from V and 7 bases from J, the junction kept 5 bases outside the gene matches. Here the CDR3 DNA reads TGTGCCAGTAGTTTCGGGACAGGGCTTGAAAAACTGTTTTTT. Encoded protein: CASSFGTGLEKLFF.

The gene calls are TRBV7-2 and TRBJ1-1; 8 nucleotides align to TRBD1. Trimming removed 6 bases from V and 4 bases from J; junction bases left unmatched: 7. This CDR3 is built from 14 residues. Looked up from germline, CDR1 is SGHTA and CDR2 is FQGNSA. The CDR3 sequence: CASSSQGAGTEAFF. The DNA for the CDR3 is TGTGCCAGCAGTTCGCAGGGGGCTGGCACTGAAGCTTTCTTT.

The CDR3 nucleotides read TGTGCCAGCAGTTCTGGGCAGGGGTCCGAAAAACTGTTTTTT. Protein sequence: CASSSGQGSEKLFF. The V and J genes are TRBV28 and TRBJ1-4; D may be TRBD1 (6 bases). Germline-derived CDR1 and CDR2 are MDHEN and SYDVKM. V gave up 4 bases and J gave up 8 bases, with 14 bases separating them. This CDR3 has 14 residues. Together with reference TRBV28 and TRBJ1-4, the CDR3 gives the full variable domain: DVKVTQSSRYLVKRTGEKVFLECVQDMDHENMFWYRQDPGLGLRLIYFSYDVKMKEKGDIPEGYSVSREKKERFSLILESASTNQTSMYLCASSSGQGSEKLFFGSGTQLSVL.

V gene TRBV6-6 combines with J gene TRBJ2-2; TRBD1 matches 7 bases. Germline V CDR1 and CDR2: MNHNY, SVGAGI (reference sequence). V gave up 6 bases and J gave up 0 bases; unmatched junction bases: 7. This CDR3 region has 16 residues. CDR3 sequence reads: CASSRTGLSNTGELFF. The CDR3 DNA reads TGTGCCAGCAGCCGGACAGGCCTTTCGAACACCGGGGAGCTGTTTTTT.